This T cell receptor beta chain was profiled in a study of cytomegalovirus exposure and HLA in healthy donors. Overall study results and limits: Roughly uniform depth of sequencing across donors was assumed in presence/absence analyses. As a later analysis showed, several of the most significant clusters appeared to be linked to common viral pathogens.

The PCR had 60 Vbeta and 13 Jbeta primers. Produced via immunoSEQ multiplex PCR; TCRdb's table is partial and in-frame only. The table includes 150,000 to 200,000 clones, approximately 85% detected once. Of note for this clone: The antigen remains unidentified.

Per the germline V gene, CDR1 is MDHEN and CDR2 is SYDVKM. J gave up 4 bases and V 11 bases, and 12 bases lay outside the gene matches. CDR3 length: 14 amino acids. The receptor was derived from a man aged 18 to 29 in good health and CMV-seronegative. Sequencing input: PBMCs. This rearrangement joins TRBV28 to TRBJ2-5; 8 bases align to TRBD1. The CDR3 spells CASNRGMLGETQYF. The CDR3 nucleotides read TGTGCCTCGAACAGGGGGATGTTAGGAGAGACCCAGTACTTC.